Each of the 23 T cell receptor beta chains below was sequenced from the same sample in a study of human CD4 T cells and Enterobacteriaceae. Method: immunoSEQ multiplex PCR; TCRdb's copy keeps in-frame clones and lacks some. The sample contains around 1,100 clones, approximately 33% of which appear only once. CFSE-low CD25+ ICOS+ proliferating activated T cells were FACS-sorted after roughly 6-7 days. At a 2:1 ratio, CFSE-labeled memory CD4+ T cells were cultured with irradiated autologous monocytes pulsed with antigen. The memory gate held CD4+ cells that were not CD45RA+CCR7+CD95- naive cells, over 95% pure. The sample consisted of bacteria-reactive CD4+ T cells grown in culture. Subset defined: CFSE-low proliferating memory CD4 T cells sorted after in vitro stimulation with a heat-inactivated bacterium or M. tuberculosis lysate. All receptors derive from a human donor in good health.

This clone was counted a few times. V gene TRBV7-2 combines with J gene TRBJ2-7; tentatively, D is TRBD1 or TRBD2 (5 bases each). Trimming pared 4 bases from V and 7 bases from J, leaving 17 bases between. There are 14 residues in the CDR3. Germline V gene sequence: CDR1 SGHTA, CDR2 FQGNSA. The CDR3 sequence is CASSSIRGHGEQYF. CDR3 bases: TGTGCCAGCAGCTCCATCCGGGGCCACGGGGAGCAGTACTTC.

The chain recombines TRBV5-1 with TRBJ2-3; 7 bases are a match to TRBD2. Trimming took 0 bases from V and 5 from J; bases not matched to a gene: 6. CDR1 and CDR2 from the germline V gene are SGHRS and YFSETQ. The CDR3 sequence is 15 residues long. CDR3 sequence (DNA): TGCGCCAGCAGCTTGGTCGGCGGGAGCGAAGATACGCAGTATTTT. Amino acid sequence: CASSLVGGSEDTQYF.

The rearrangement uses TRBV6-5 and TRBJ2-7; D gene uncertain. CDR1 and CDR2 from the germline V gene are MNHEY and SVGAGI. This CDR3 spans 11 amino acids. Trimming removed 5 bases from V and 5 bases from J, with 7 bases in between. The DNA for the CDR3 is TGTGCCAGCAGTGAAGCTAACGAGCAGTACTTC. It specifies CASSEANEQYF.

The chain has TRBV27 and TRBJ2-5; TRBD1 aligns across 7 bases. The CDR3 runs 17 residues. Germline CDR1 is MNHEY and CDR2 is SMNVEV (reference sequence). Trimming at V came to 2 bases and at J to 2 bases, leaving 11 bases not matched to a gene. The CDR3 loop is CASSLEAGGARQETQYF. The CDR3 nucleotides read TGTGCCAGCAGTTTAGAGGCAGGGGGAGCGAGGCAAGAGACCCAGTACTTC.

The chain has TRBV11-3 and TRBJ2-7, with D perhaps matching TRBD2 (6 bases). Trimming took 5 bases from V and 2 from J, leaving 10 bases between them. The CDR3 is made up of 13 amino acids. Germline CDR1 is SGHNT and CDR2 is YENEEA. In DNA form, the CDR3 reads TGTGCCAGCAGCCGGGGAGGAGCCTACGAGCAGTACTTC. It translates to CASSRGGAYEQYF.

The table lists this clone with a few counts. The CDR3 here is CASSTQNTGELFF. Here the CDR3 DNA reads TGTGCCAGTAGTACCCAGAACACCGGGGAGCTGTTTTTT. V and J are TRBV19 and TRBJ2-2; D gene uncertain. Germline CDR1 reads LNHDA; CDR2 reads SQIVND (reference sequence). Trimming took 4 bases from V and 1 from J, leaving 4 bases between them. CDR3 length: 13 amino acids.

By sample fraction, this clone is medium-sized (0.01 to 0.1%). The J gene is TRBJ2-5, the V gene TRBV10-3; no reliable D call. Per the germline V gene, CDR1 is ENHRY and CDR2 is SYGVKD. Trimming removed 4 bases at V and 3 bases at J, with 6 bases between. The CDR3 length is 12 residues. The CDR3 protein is CAISGQKETQYF. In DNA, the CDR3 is TGTGCCATCAGTGGCCAAAAAGAGACCCAGTACTTC.

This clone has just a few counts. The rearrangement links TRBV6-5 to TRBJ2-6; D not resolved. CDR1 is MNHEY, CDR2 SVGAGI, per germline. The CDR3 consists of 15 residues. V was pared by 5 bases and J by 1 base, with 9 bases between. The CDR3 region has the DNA TGTGCCAGCAGTGTTTCGAGTTCTGGGGCCAACGTCCTGACTTTC. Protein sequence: CASSVSSSGANVLTF.

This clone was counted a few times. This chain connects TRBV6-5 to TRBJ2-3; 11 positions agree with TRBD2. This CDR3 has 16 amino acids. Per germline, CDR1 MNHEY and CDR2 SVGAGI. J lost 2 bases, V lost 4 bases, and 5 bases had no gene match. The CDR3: CASSLIAGGPTDTQYF. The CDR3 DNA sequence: TGTGCCAGCAGTTTAATAGCGGGAGGGCCCACAGATACGCAGTATTTT.

CDR3 residues: CATSRAQVNEQFF. The DNA of the CDR3 is TGTGCCACCTCAAGGGCCCAGGTCAATGAGCAGTTCTTC. The chain links TRBV5-8 to TRBJ2-1; D is ambiguous. V lost 9 bases, J lost 6 bases, and 16 bases lay in between. From germline, CDR1 is SGHTS and CDR2 YDEGEE. The CDR3 runs to 13 residues.

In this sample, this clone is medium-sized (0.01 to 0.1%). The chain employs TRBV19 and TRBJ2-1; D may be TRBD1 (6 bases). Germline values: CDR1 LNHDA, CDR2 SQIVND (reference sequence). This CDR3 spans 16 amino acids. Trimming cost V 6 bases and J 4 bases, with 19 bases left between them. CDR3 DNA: TGTGCCAGTAGCAAAATCCCAGGGGCCCCTTACAATGAGCAGTTCTTC. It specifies CASSKIPGAPYNEQFF.

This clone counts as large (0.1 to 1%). The CDR3 here is CASSPSSGPYEQYF. In nucleotides, the CDR3 is TGTGCCAGCAGCCCCTCCAGCGGTCCCTACGAGCAGTACTTC. The chain recombines TRBV7-2 with TRBJ2-7, with D possibly TRBD2 on 5 matching bases. The V and J ends lost 5 bases and 2 bases respectively, with 13 bases between them. This CDR3 region has 14 residues. The germline V gene has CDR1 SGHTA and CDR2 FQGNSA.

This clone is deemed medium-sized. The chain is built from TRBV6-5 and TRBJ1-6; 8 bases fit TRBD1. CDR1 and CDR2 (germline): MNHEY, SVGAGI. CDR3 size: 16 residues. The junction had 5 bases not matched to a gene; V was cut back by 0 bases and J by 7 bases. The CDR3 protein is CASSYSVTGENSPLHF. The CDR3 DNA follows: TGTGCCAGCAGTTACTCGGTGACAGGGGAAAATTCACCCCTCCACTTT.

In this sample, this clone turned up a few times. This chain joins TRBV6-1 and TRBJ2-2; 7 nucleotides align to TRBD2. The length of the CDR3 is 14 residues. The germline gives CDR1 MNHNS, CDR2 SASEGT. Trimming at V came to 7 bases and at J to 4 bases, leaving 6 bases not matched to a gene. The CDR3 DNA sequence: TGTGCCAGCAAAGGACTAGTGGGCACCGGGGAGCTGTTTTTT. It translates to CASKGLVGTGELFF.

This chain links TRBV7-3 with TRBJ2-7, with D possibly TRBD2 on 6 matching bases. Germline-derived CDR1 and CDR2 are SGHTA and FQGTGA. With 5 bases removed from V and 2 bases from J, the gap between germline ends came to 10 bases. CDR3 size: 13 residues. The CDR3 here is CASSRGGAYEQYF. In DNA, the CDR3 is TGTGCCAGCAGCCGGGGAGGAGCCTACGAGCAGTACTTC.

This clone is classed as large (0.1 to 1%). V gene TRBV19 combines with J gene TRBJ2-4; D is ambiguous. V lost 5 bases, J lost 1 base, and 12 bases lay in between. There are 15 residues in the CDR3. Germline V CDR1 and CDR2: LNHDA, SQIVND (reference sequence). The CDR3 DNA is TGTGCCAGTAGTTCCCTGGATCCGGCCAAAAACATTCAGTACTTC. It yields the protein CASSSLDPAKNIQYF.

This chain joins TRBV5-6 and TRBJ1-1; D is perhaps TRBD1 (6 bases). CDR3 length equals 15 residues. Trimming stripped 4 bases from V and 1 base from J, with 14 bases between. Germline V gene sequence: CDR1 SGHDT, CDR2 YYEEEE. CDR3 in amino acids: CASSPFPGANTEAFF. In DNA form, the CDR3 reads TGTGCCAGCAGCCCCTTCCCAGGGGCGAACACTGAAGCTTTCTTT. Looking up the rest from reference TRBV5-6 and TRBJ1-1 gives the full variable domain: DAGVTQSPTHLIKTRGQQVTLRCSPKSGHDTVSWYQQALGQGPQFIFQYYEEEERQRGNFPDRFSGHQFPNYSSELNVNALLLGDSALYLCASSPFPGANTEAFFGQGTRLTVV.

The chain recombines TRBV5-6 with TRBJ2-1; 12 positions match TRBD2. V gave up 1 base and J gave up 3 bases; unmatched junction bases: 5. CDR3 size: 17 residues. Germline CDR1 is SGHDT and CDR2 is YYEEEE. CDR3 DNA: TGTGCCAGCAGCTTGATGTCTAGCGGGAGGGACTACAATGAGCAGTTCTTC. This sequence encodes CASSLMSSGRDYNEQFF.

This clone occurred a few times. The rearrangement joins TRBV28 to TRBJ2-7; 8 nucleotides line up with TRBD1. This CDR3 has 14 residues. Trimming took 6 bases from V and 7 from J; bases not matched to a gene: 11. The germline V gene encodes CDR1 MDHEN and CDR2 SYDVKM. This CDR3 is CASSPAGGSDEQYF. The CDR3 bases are TGTGCCAGCAGCCCAGCAGGGGGCTCAGATGAGCAGTACTTC.

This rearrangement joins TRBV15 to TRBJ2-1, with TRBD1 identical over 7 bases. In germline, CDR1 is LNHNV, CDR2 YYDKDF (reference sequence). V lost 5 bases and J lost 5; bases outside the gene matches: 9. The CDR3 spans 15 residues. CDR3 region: CATSPRDSSDNEQFF. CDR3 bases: TGTGCCACCAGCCCTAGGGACAGTTCCGACAATGAGCAGTTCTTC.

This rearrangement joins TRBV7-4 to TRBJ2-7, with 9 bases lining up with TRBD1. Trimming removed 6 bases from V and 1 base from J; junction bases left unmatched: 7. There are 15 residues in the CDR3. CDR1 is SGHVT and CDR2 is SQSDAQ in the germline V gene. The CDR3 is CASRSTGGASYEQYF. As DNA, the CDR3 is TGTGCCAGCAGATCTACAGGGGGCGCGTCCTACGAGCAGTACTTC.

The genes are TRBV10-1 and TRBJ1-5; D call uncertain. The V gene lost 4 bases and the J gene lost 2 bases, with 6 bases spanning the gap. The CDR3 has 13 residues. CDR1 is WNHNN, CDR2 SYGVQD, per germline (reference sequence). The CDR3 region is CASSARGNQPQHF. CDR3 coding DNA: TGCGCCAGCAGTGCTAGGGGCAATCAGCCCCAGCATTTT.

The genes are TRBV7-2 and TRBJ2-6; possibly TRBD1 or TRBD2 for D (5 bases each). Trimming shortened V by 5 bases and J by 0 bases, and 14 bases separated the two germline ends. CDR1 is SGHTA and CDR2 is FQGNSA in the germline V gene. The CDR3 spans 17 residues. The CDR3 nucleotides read TGTGCCAGCAGCGCCGTGAGGGGATCCTCTGGGGCCAACGTCCTGACTTTC. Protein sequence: CASSAVRGSSGANVLTF.